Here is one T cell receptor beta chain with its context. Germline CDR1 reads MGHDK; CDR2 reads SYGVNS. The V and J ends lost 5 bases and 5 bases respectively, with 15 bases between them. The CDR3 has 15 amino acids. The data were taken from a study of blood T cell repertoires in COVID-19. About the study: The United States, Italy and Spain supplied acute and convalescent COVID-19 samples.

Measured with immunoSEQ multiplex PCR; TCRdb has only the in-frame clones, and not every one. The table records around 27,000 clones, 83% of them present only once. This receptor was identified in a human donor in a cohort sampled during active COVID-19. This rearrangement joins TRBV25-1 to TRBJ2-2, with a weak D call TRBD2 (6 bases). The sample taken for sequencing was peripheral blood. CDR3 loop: CASSRAGPGTGELFF. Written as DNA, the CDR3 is TGTGCCAGCAGTCGCGCGGGACCGGGGACCGGGGAGCTGTTTTTT.